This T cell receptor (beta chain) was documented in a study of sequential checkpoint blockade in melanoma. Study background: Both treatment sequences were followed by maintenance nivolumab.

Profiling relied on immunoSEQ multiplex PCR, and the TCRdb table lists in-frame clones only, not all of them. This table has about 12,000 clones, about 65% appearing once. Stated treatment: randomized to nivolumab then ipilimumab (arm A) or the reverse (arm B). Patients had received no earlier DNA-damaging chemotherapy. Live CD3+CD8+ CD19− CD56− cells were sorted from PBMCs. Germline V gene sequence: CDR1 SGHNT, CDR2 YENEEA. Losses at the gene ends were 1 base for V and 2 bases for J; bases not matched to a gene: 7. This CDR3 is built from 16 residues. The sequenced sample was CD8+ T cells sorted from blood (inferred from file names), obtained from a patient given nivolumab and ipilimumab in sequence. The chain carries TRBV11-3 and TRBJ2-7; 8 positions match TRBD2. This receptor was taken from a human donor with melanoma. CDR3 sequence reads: CASSLVGSGSPYEQYF. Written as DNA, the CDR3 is TGTGCCAGCAGCTTAGTGGGAAGCGGGAGCCCCTACGAGCAGTACTTC.